This TCR beta chain was obtained from a study of OX40 agonist ivuxolimab in advanced cancers. Clones were read by immunoSEQ multiplex PCR, and TCRdb kept only the in-frame ones, dropping some. The sample shows about 28,000 clones, less than 85% of them seen only once. Study-level points and caveats: Expansion of clones was among the lowest in partial responders at 0.1-3.0 mg/kg.

The ends lost 0 bases at V and 11 bases at J; junction bases unmatched: 7. CDR3 length equals 13 residues. From germline, CDR1 is GTSNPN and CDR2 SVGIG (reference sequence). Notes on this clone: Its target is unknown.

Sample: CD4+ or CD8+ T cells sorted from blood, taken in a trial of the OX40 agonist ivuxolimab. The V gene is TRBV30, the J gene TRBJ1-5; 7 bases match TRBD1. The sequence was collected from an adult with an advanced solid tumor such as melanoma, head and neck, liver or kidney cancer. This CDR3 is CAWSVSGDSSQHF. The CDR3 DNA is TGTGCCTGGAGTGTATCGGGGGACAGTTCCCAGCATTTT. The variable domain in full, completed from reference TRBV30 and TRBJ1-5, reads SQTIHQWPATLVQPVGSPLSLECTVEGTSNPNLYWYRQAAGRGLQLLFYSVGIGQISSEVPQNLSASRPQDRQFILSSKKLLLSDSGFYLCAWSVSGDSSQHFGDGTRLSIL.